This T cell receptor (beta chain) was identified in a study of tumor-infiltrating lymphocytes in localized non-small cell lung cancer. For the study at large: From each patient, both tumor and uninvolved lung, non-adjacent to tumor, were sampled.

General study results and limits: Tumors had more T cell infiltration than uninvolved lung, per TCRbeta sequencing and CD3 counts.

TCRdb's table, derived via immunoSEQ multiplex PCR, lists solely in-frame clones and lacks some. The sample has about 10,000 clones, about 62% seen once. To note about this clone: As yet, its antigen is unknown.

The CDR3 spans 14 residues. Germline loops: CDR1 SGHNT, CDR2 YENEEA. Trimming took 0 bases from V and 4 from J, leaving 9 bases between them. This TCR was sampled from a human donor with non-small cell lung cancer. The rearrangement links TRBV11-3 to TRBJ1-1, with D unclear. Material for sequencing was uninvolved lung tissue not adjacent to the tumor. The chain's CDR3 is CASSLDRWGTEAFF. As DNA, the CDR3 is TGTGCCAGCAGCTTAGATCGTTGGGGCACTGAAGCTTTCTTT.